These T cell receptor beta chains were read from a single sample in a study of cytomegalovirus exposure and HLA in healthy donors. Profiling relied on immunoSEQ multiplex PCR, and the TCRdb table lists in-frame clones only, not all of them. Of about 170,000 clones in the sample, 79% are singletons; the top ten hold about 2%. The sequenced sample was PBMCs. These receptors came from a woman aged 45-59 years in good health and CMV-seronegative. Both conserved end residues are part of each CDR3. The order of the fields is clone size, D gene, V gene, J gene, CDR3 protein, CDR3 DNA. D genes are given only for firm matches. Size is stated for part of the rows, as once, few or many counts, or as a class when the clone is expanded.

>-|-|TRBV7-2|TRBJ2-3
CASTKPPAASTDTQYF
TGTGCCAGCACCAAACCCCCAGCGGCGAGCACAGATACGCAGTATTTT
>few|-|TRBV10-2|TRBJ2-2
CASSDRDTGELFF
TGCGCCAGCAGTGACAGGGACACCGGGGAGCTGTTTTTT
>-|-|TRBV18|TRBJ2-1
CANPPTGTNNEQFF
TGTGCCAACCCTCCAACAGGTACCAACAATGAGCAGTTCTTC
>-|-|TRBV4-3|TRBJ2-1
CASSQGIVVNEQFF
TGCGCCAGCAGCCAAGGAATAGTGGTCAATGAGCAGTTCTTC
>once|TRBD1|TRBV5-1|TRBJ2-1
CASSSGQVGDNEQFF
TGCGCCAGCAGTTCGGGACAGGTGGGCGACAATGAGCAGTTCTTC
>-|-|TRBV9|TRBJ1-6
CASSRTQGNAYNSPLHF
TGTGCCAGCAGCCGAACCCAGGGGAACGCCTATAATTCACCCCTCCACTTT
>-|-|TRBV29-1|TRBJ2-7
CSVSLSSYEQYF
TGCAGCGTGAGTTTGAGCTCCTACGAGCAGTACTTC
>-|TRBD1|TRBV9|TRBJ1-4
CASSEGGQGAFEKLFF
TGTGCCAGCAGTGAGGGGGGGCAGGGGGCTTTCGAAAAACTGTTTTTT
>-|TRBD2|TRBV30|TRBJ2-1
CAWSVLAGGPYNEQFF
TGTGCCTGGAGTGTACTAGCGGGGGGGCCTTACAATGAGCAGTTCTTC
>-|-|TRBV4-2|TRBJ2-7
CASSLSGQGGEQYF
-
>-|-|TRBV19|TRBJ2-7
CASSEQLSSYEQYF
TGTGCCAGTAGCGAACAGCTCAGCTCCTACGAGCAGTACTTC
>once|TRBD1|TRBV6-1|TRBJ2-7
CAAWDRGNTYEQYF
TGTGCCGCTTGGGACAGGGGAAATACCTACGAGCAGTACTTC
>-|TRBD1|TRBV19|TRBJ2-2
CASSIPGQGRTGELFF
TGTGCCAGTAGTATCCCGGGACAGGGGCGGACCGGGGAGCTGTTTTTT
>-|-|TRBV28|TRBJ1-5
CASSLTGHGFDQPQHF
TGTGCCAGCAGTTTAACAGGGCATGGTTTCGATCAGCCCCAGCATTTT
>-|TRBD1|TRBV25-1|TRBJ2-4
CASSRGQGRDIQYF
TGTGCCAGCAGCCGCGGACAGGGAAGGGACATTCAGTACTTC
>-|TRBD1|TRBV5-5|TRBJ2-3
CASSLVFRDRVKTDTQYF
TGTGCCAGCAGCTTGGTTTTTCGGGACAGGGTTAAGACAGATACGCAGTATTTT
>-|-|TRBV27|TRBJ1-5
CASSPWGPQPQHF
TGTGCCAGCAGTCCCTGGGGGCCTCAGCCCCAGCATTTT
>-|-|TRBV7-9|TRBJ2-7
CASSPMANTYEQYF
TGTGCCAGCAGCCCCATGGCAAATACCTACGAGCAGTACTTC
>-|-|TRBV7-3|TRBJ2-1
CASSSPGRSYNEQFF
TGTGCCAGCAGCTCTCCAGGGCGCTCCTACAATGAGCAGTTCTTC